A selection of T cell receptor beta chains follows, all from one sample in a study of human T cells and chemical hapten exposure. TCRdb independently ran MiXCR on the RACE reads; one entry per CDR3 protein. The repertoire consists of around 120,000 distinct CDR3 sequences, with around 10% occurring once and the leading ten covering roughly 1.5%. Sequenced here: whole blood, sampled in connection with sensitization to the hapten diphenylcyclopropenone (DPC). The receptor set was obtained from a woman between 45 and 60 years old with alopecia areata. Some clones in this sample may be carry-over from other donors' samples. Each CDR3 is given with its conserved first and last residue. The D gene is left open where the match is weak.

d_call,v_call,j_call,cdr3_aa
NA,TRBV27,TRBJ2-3,CASSFSGLDTQYF
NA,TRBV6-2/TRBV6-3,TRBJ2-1,CASSSDRLVYNEQFF
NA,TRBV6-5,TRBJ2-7,CASSYSRGEEQYF
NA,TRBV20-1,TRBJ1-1,CSARGWSGNTEAFF
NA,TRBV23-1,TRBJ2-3,CASSPSDRYTTDTQYF
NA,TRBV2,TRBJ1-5,CASREVPDQPQHF
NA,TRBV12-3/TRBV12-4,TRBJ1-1,CASREMNTEAFF
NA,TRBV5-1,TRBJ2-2,CASSRDTGTGELFF
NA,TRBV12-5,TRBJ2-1,CASGISIYNEQFF
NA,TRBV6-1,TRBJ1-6,CASSEEGGRSPLHF